The rows below give T cell receptor beta chains drawn from one sample of a study of T cell responses to AZD1222 COVID-19 vaccine. TCRdb's copy holds only in-frame clones and misses some; the assay was immunoSEQ multiplex PCR. The sample comprises fewer than 150,000 clones, about 90% of which are singletons, and approximately 9% rests with the top ten. This specimen consisted of peripheral blood, obtained 28 days after the second AZD1222 dose. These receptors came from an adult who received the AZD1222 COVID-19 vaccine. Both conserved end residues are part of each CDR3. Each record gives: V gene, clone size, J gene, D gene, CDR3 length, CDR3 DNA, CDR3 protein. A D gene is named only where the DNA matches it firmly. Some rows mark clone size as missing; the rest say once, few, many or name a class of expanded clone.

v_gene: TRBV18
abundance: -
j_gene: TRBJ1-5
d_gene: -
len: 14
CDR3nt: TGTGCCAGCTCCCCTGGGTGGGGCCCGGAGCCCCAGCATTTT
CDR3aa: CASSPGWGPEPQHF

v_gene: TRBV19
abundance: -
j_gene: TRBJ2-1
d_gene: TRBD1
len: 15
CDR3nt: TGTGCCAGTAGGACGGGGACAGCCGGGTACAATGAGCAGTTCTTC
CDR3aa: CASRTGTAGYNEQFF

v_gene: TRBV7-2
abundance: -
j_gene: TRBJ1-5
d_gene: -
len: 16
CDR3nt: TGTGCCAGCAGCTTAGAGGTAGGACGTAGCAATCAGCCCCAGCATTTT
CDR3aa: CASSLEVGRSNQPQHF

v_gene: TRBV28
abundance: -
j_gene: TRBJ1-2
d_gene: TRBD1
len: 16
CDR3nt: TGTGCCAGCAGTTTAGGGGACAGGATAGGGAACTATGGCTACACCTTC
CDR3aa: CASSLGDRIGNYGYTF

v_gene: TRBV28
abundance: -
j_gene: TRBJ2-2
d_gene: TRBD1
len: 15
CDR3nt: TGTGCCAGCAGCACCTACAGGGGGCTAAACGGGGAGCTGTTTTTT
CDR3aa: CASSTYRGLNGELFF

v_gene: TRBV5-5
abundance: -
j_gene: TRBJ1-2
d_gene: -
len: 12
CDR3nt: TGTGCCAGCGATGGGGGAGGCTATGGCTACACCTTC
CDR3aa: CASDGGGYGYTF

v_gene: TRBV19
abundance: -
j_gene: TRBJ2-7
d_gene: -
len: 12
CDR3nt: TGTGCCGTAGGAGGCACCGACTACGAGCAGTACTTC
CDR3aa: CAVGGTDYEQYF

v_gene: TRBV11-2
abundance: -
j_gene: TRBJ2-5
d_gene: TRBD2
len: 15
CDR3nt: TGTGCCAGCAGCTCAAGGACTAGCGGGAGTCAGACCCAGTACTTC
CDR3aa: CASSSRTSGSQTQYF

v_gene: TRBV28
abundance: -
j_gene: TRBJ1-2
d_gene: -
len: 14
CDR3nt: TGTGCCAGCCTCAGGAGGCCGAGTAACTATGGCTACACCTTC
CDR3aa: CASLRRPSNYGYTF

v_gene: TRBV9
abundance: -
j_gene: TRBJ1-1
d_gene: -
len: 13
CDR3nt: TGTGCCAGCAGCGTGACAGAGAACACTGAAGCTTTCTTT
CDR3aa: CASSVTENTEAFF

v_gene: TRBV6-5
abundance: -
j_gene: TRBJ2-5
d_gene: -
len: 15
CDR3nt: TGTGCCAGCAGTTTTTTTCAGGGGCGGCAAGAGACCCAGTACTTC
CDR3aa: CASSFFQGRQETQYF

v_gene: TRBV19
abundance: once
j_gene: TRBJ2-1
d_gene: TRBD2
len: 16
CDR3nt: TGTGCCAGTAGTATTGGCGGGAGGGCCAGGTTCAATGAGCAGTTCTTC
CDR3aa: CASSIGGRARFNEQFF

v_gene: TRBV7-9
abundance: -
j_gene: TRBJ2-3
d_gene: TRBD2
len: 16
CDR3nt: TGTGCCAGCAGCTTATTGCCTAGCGGGTTCGCAGATACGCAGTATTTT
CDR3aa: CASSLLPSGFADTQYF

v_gene: TRBV7-2
abundance: -
j_gene: TRBJ2-3
d_gene: -
len: 13
CDR3nt: TGTGCCAGCAGCTTAGAATTCTCAGATACGCAGTATTTT
CDR3aa: CASSLEFSDTQYF

v_gene: TRBV10-3
abundance: -
j_gene: TRBJ1-5
d_gene: TRBD1
len: 13
CDR3nt: TGTGCCTCGGGACAGGGGGCTGGGCAGCCCCAGCATTTT
CDR3aa: CASGQGAGQPQHF

v_gene: TRBV12-3/TRBV12-4
abundance: few
j_gene: TRBJ1-1
d_gene: -
len: 13
CDR3nt: TGTGCCAGCAGTCGGGGTTGGAACACTGAAGCTTTCTTT
CDR3aa: CASSRGWNTEAFF

v_gene: TRBV5-6
abundance: -
j_gene: TRBJ1-3
d_gene: -
len: 12
CDR3nt: TGTGCCAGCAGCTTTTCGGGAAACACCATATATTTT
CDR3aa: CASSFSGNTIYF

v_gene: TRBV7-2
abundance: -
j_gene: TRBJ2-2
d_gene: -
len: 17
CDR3nt: TGTGCCAGCAGCCCGATCTTAAGGACCGCAAACACCGGGGAGCTGTTTTTT
CDR3aa: CASSPILRTANTGELFF

v_gene: TRBV6-5
abundance: -
j_gene: TRBJ2-7
d_gene: TRBD2
len: 12
CDR3nt: TGTGCCAGCAGCTCTCGGAGCGGGAAGGGGTACTTC
CDR3aa: CASSSRSGKGYF

v_gene: TRBV5-5
abundance: -
j_gene: TRBJ2-1
d_gene: TRBD2
len: 14
CDR3nt: TGTGCCAGCAGCTTGGGCGGGAGTTATAATGAGCAGTTCTTC
CDR3aa: CASSLGGSYNEQFF

v_gene: TRBV27
abundance: -
j_gene: TRBJ1-2
d_gene: -
len: 18
CDR3nt: TGTGCCAGCAGTCCCAAGGAGACTATAGGGGGGTGGAACTATGGCTACACCTTC
CDR3aa: CASSPKETIGGWNYGYTF

v_gene: TRBV28
abundance: -
j_gene: TRBJ1-4
d_gene: -
len: 16
CDR3nt: TGTGCCAGCAGTGCACCTACCGGGGGGGCGGGTGAAAAACTGTTTTTT
CDR3aa: CASSAPTGGAGEKLFF

v_gene: TRBV5-1
abundance: -
j_gene: TRBJ1-6
d_gene: -
len: 16
CDR3nt: TGCGCCAGCAGCTTGGCCGGCACCGCCTATAATTCACCCCTCCACTTT
CDR3aa: CASSLAGTAYNSPLHF

v_gene: TRBV19
abundance: few
j_gene: TRBJ1-3
d_gene: -
len: 16
CDR3nt: TGTGCCAGTAGTCAGATCACAGGGAATCCTGGAAACACCATATATTTT
CDR3aa: CASSQITGNPGNTIYF

v_gene: TRBV24-1
abundance: few
j_gene: TRBJ1-1
d_gene: -
len: 13
CDR3nt: TGTGCCACCAGTGATGGGGGGCGGGATGAAGCTTTCTTT
CDR3aa: CATSDGGRDEAFF

v_gene: TRBV11-2
abundance: -
j_gene: TRBJ1-1
d_gene: TRBD1
len: 15
CDR3nt: TGTGCCAGCAGCCACCTCCAGGGGGCGGTCGCTGAAGCTTTCTTT
CDR3aa: CASSHLQGAVAEAFF

v_gene: TRBV4-3
abundance: -
j_gene: TRBJ1-4
d_gene: -
len: 16
CDR3nt: TGCGCCAGCAGCCAATGGGGGTTTGGTACTAATGAAAAACTGTTTTTT
CDR3aa: CASSQWGFGTNEKLFF

v_gene: TRBV4-2
abundance: -
j_gene: TRBJ1-4
d_gene: TRBD1
len: 14
CDR3nt: TGTGCCAGCAGCAAGACAGGGGTGGGTGAAAAACTGTTTTTT
CDR3aa: CASSKTGVGEKLFF

v_gene: TRBV6-6
abundance: once
j_gene: TRBJ1-1
d_gene: -
len: 14
CDR3nt: TGTGCCAGCAGTAGGGGGTTGGGGAACACTGAAGCTTTCTTT
CDR3aa: CASSRGLGNTEAFF